Presented here are 15 T cell receptor beta chains from one specimen sequenced in a study of CD8+ T cells in alopecia areata. As the sequencing template, cDNA was produced by extracting RNA and reverse transcribing it. The assay was immunoSEQ multiplex PCR, and TCRdb's table has in-frame clones only and misses some. Seen here are approximately 280,000 clones, roughly 60% observed once, and the top ten hold roughly 1.8%. Treatment noted: oral pan-JAK inhibitor, 5-10 mg twice daily. The starting material was CD4+ T cells sorted from blood, obtained at week 24, from a patient treated with tofacitinib. All receptors derive from a human donor with alopecia areata.

This sequence joins TRBV30 and TRBJ2-5; TRBD1 aligns across 7 bases. V dropped 2 bases and J dropped 2; count of bases not matched to a gene: 5. CDR1 is GTSNPN, CDR2 SVGIG, per germline (reference sequence). The CDR3 runs to 14 residues. CDR3 region: CAWSRTGQQETQYF. The CDR3 DNA follows: TGTGCCTGGAGTCGAACGGGACAGCAAGAGACCCAGTACTTC.

This clone was seen a single time. The rearrangement links TRBV5-6 to TRBJ2-3; D may be TRBD2 (5 bases). The CDR3 covers 13 residues. Deletions cut 4 bases from V and 2 bases from J, with 8 bases between. CDR1 is SGHDT, CDR2 YYEEEE, per germline. Here the CDR3 DNA reads TGTGCCAGCAGCCGGCGGGCCACAGATACGCAGTATTTT. As protein: CASSRRATDTQYF.

J is TRBJ1-2 and V is TRBV28; D call uncertain. There are 14 residues in the CDR3. V lost 4 bases to trimming and J lost 4 bases, with 13 bases between them. The germline V gene has CDR1 MDHEN and CDR2 SYDVKM. This chain's CDR3 is CASSSSGSGYGYTF. As DNA, the CDR3 is TGTGCCAGCAGTTCCTCCGGGAGTGGCTATGGCTACACCTTC.

This chain joins TRBV6-1 and TRBJ2-3; D is perhaps TRBD1 (5 bases). Trimming removed 6 bases from V and 4 bases from J, with 11 bases in between. CDR3 length: 13 residues. Germline V gene lookup returns CDR1 MNHNS and CDR2 SASEGT. The CDR3 sequence: CASSGQYPDTQYF. The CDR3 DNA reads as TGTGCCAGCAGCGGACAATACCCAGATACGCAGTATTTT.

The V gene is TRBV7-9, the J gene TRBJ2-7; 10 nucleotides align to TRBD2. CDR3 length: 14 amino acids. Germline V gives CDR1 SEHNR, CDR2 FQNEAQ (reference sequence). Trimming took 5 bases from V and 2 from J; bases not matched to a gene: 3. In nucleotides, the CDR3 is TGTGCCAGCAGCCCTAGCGGGGGAACCTACGAGCAGTACTTC. Protein: CASSPSGGTYEQYF.

This clone showed up just a few times. This chain connects TRBV4-1 to TRBJ2-5; D is uncertain. This CDR3 has 13 residues. The V and J ends lost 1 base and 2 bases respectively, with 5 bases between them. The germline CDR1 and CDR2 sequences are MGHRA and YSYEKL. The CDR3 reads CASSQAKQETQYF. CDR3 nucleotides: TGCGCCAGCAGCCAAGCGAAGCAAGAGACCCAGTACTTC.

V is TRBV29-1 and J is TRBJ1-6, with 7 bases matching TRBD1. The V gene end was trimmed by 7 bases and the J gene end by 7 bases; junction bases not matched to a gene: 7. Germline V gives CDR1 SQVTM, CDR2 ANQGSEA. This CDR3 spans 13 amino acids. In DNA form, the CDR3 reads TGCAGCGCCAGCACAGGGGTCAATTCACCCCTCCACTTT. Its protein is CSASTGVNSPLHF.

The chain carries TRBV11-2 and TRBJ1-5; D uncertain. CDR3 length: 14 amino acids. Germline CDR1 SGHAT, CDR2 FQNNGV. The germline V and J ends were trimmed by 0 bases and 4 bases, with 7 bases remaining between them. The CDR3 sequence: CASSLEDVNQPQHF. DNA for the CDR3: TGTGCCAGCAGCTTAGAGGACGTAAATCAGCCCCAGCATTTT. The full variable domain, rest sourced from reference TRBV11-2 and TRBJ1-5, is EAGVAQSPRYKIIEKRQSVAFWCNPISGHATLYWYQQILGQGPKLLIQFQNNGVVDDSQLPKDRFSAERLKGVDSTLKIQPAKLEDSAVYLCASSLEDVNQPQHFGDGTRLSIL.

The rearrangement links TRBV4-2 to TRBJ2-2, with TRBD2 as a possible D gene (7 bases). Germline V gene lookup returns CDR1 LGHNA and CDR2 YNFKEQ. This CDR3 has 18 amino acids. V was clipped by 2 bases and J by 4 bases, with 20 bases between them. The CDR3 region has the DNA TGTGCCAGCAGCCAACCCCCCCGGGGGGCGCGTGGCACCGGGGAGCTGTTTTTT. This encodes CASSQPPRGARGTGELFF.

CDR3 nucleotides: TGCAGCGCCTCCGACAGGGGAGGCTACGAGCAGTACTTC. It codes for CSASDRGGYEQYF. The rearrangement links TRBV29-1 to TRBJ2-7; 8 bases line up with TRBD1. This CDR3 region has 13 residues. Germline V gene sequence: CDR1 SQVTM, CDR2 ANQGSEA. V shed 7 bases and J 3 bases; nucleotides not matched to a gene: 8.

The gene calls are TRBV30 and TRBJ2-7; 11 bases fit TRBD1. Germline V lookup: CDR1 GTSNPN, CDR2 SVGIG (reference sequence). The CDR3 extends over 15 amino acids. J lost 4 bases, V lost 1 base, and 6 bases had no gene match. The CDR3 here is CAWSAGTGGFYEQYF. The DNA for the CDR3 is TGTGCCTGGAGTGCCGGGACAGGGGGATTTTACGAGCAGTACTTC.

CDR3 protein: CASRGTGQETQYF. The CDR3 coding sequence is TGTGCCAGCAGAGGGACAGGGCAAGAGACCCAGTACTTC. The rearrangement links TRBV28 to TRBJ2-5; TRBD1 matches 9 bases. With 6 bases clipped from V and 2 bases from J, the junction kept 1 base outside the gene matches. There are 13 residues in the CDR3. Germline CDR1 and CDR2: MDHEN and SYDVKM.

This clone was seen many times. The CDR3 nucleotides read TGTGCCAGCAGCGTAGGGGGATCCCCCCAGAACACTGAAGCTTTCTTT. Protein: CASSVGGSPQNTEAFF. The chain carries TRBV9 and TRBJ1-1; no reliable D call. The CDR3 is 16 amino acids. V was shortened by 0 bases and J by 1 base, with 13 bases between the two germline ends. Per germline, CDR1 SGDLS and CDR2 YYNGEE.

The rearrangement uses TRBV5-4 and TRBJ1-2; tentatively, D is TRBD1 (6 bases). Trimming pared 0 bases from V and 6 bases from J, leaving 12 bases between. The CDR3 consists of 14 residues. CDR1 SGHNT and CDR2 YYREEE come from the germline V gene (reference sequence). CDR3 DNA: TGTGCCAGCAGCTTGGACGGGACAAGTCATGGCTACACCTTC. This codes for CASSLDGTSHGYTF.

The gene calls are TRBV7-2 and TRBJ2-1; perhaps D is TRBD1 or TRBD2 (5 bases each). Per the germline V gene, CDR1 is SGHTA and CDR2 is FQGNSA. V was trimmed by 2 bases and J by 9 bases, leaving 8 bases between them. CDR3 size: 12 residues. The CDR3 bases are TGTGCCAGCAGCTTATGGGACGGTGAGCAGTTCTTC. Translation gives CASSLWDGEQFF.